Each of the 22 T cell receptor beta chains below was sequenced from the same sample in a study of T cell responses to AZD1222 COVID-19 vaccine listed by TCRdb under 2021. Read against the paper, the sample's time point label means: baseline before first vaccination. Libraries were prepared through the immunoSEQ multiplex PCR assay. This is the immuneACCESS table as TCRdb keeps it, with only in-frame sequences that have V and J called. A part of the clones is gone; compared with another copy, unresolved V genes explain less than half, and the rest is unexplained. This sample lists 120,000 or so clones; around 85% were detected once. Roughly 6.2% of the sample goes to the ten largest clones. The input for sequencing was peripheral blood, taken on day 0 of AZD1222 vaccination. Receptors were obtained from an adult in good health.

As DNA, the CDR3 is TGTGCCAGCACCGGGGGTCCCGGGGAGCTGTTTTTT. This sequence encodes CASTGGPGELFF. V usage is TRBV9 and J usage is TRBJ2-2; weak D call: TRBD2 (6 bases). Germline CDR1 SGDLS, CDR2 YYNGEE. Trimming left V 6 bases short and J 6 bases short, with 9 bases between. The CDR3 is 12 amino acids.

CDR3 bases: TGTGCCAGCAGCGTCGGGCTAGCGGGGGGACCTAATGAGCAGTTCTTC. Its translation: CASSVGLAGGPNEQFF. The chain employs TRBV9 and TRBJ2-1, with 11 bases aligning to TRBD2. V lost 2 bases and J lost 7; bases outside the gene matches: 8. The CDR3 is 16 amino acids. Per germline, CDR1 SGDLS and CDR2 YYNGEE.

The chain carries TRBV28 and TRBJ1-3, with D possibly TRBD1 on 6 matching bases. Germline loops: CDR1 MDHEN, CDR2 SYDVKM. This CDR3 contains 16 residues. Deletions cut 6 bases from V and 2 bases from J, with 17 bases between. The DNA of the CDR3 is TGTGCCAGCAGCCTTACCCCACAGGGTACTGGAAACACCATATATTTT. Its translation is CASSLTPQGTGNTIYF.

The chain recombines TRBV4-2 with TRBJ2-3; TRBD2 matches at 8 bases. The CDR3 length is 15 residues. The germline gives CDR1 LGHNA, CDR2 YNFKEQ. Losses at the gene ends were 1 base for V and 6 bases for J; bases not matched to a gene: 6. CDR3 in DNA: TGTGCCAGCAGCCAAGTGTCGGGGGGGGAGGATACGCAGTATTTT. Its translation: CASSQVSGGEDTQYF.

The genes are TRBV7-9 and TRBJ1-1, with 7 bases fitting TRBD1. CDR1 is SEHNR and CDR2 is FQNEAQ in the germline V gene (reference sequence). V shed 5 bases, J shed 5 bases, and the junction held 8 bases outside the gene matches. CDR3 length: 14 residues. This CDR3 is CASSRNRGGTEAFF. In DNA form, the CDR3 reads TGTGCCAGCAGCCGCAACAGGGGTGGGACTGAAGCTTTCTTT. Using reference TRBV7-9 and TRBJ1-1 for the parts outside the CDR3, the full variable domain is DTGVSQNPRHKITKRGQNVTFRCDPISEHNRLYWYRQTLGQGPEFLTYFQNEAQLEKSRLLSDRFSAERPKGSFSTLEIQRTEQGDSAMYLCASSRNRGGTEAFFGQGTRLTVV.

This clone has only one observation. The CDR3 loop is CAISGGGSTDTQYF. The CDR3, as DNA: TGTGCCATCAGTGGGGGCGGGAGCACAGATACGCAGTATTTT. The chain combines TRBV10-3 with TRBJ2-3; possibly TRBD1 or TRBD2 for D (5 bases each). The CDR3 covers 14 residues. Trimming stripped 4 bases from V and 0 bases from J, with 8 bases between. Germline V gene sequence: CDR1 ENHRY, CDR2 SYGVKD.

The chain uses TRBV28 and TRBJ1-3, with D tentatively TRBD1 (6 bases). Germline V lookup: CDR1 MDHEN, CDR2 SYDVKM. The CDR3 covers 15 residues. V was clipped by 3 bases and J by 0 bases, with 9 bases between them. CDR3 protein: CASSFGDNSGNTIYF. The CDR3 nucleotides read TGTGCCAGCAGTTTTGGGGACAACTCTGGAAACACCATATATTTT.

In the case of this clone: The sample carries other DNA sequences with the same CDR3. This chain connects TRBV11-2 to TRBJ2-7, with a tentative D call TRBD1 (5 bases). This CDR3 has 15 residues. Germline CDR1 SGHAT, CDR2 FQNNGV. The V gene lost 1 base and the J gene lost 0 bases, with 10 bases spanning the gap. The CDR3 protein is CASSLVQGSSYEQYF. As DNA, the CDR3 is TGTGCCAGCAGCTTAGTTCAGGGCAGCTCCTACGAGCAGTACTTC.

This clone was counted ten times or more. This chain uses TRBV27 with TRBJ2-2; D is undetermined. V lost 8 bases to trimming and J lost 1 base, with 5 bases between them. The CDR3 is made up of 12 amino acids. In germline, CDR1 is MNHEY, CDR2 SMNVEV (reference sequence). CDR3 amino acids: CASGRNTGELFF. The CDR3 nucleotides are TGTGCCAGCGGCAGGAACACCGGGGAGCTGTTTTTT.

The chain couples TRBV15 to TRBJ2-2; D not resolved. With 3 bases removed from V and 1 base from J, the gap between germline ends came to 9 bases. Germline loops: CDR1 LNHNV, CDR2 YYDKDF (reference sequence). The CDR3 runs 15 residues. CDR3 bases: TGTGCCACCAGCAGTGAAAAAGAGAACACCGGGGAGCTGTTTTTT. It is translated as CATSSEKENTGELFF.

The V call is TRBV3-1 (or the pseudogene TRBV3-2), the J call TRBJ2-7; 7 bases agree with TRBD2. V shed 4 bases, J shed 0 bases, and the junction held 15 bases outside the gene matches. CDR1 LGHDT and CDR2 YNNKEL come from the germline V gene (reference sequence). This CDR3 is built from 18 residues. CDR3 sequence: CASSRKLVQGGSSYEQYF. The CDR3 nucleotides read TGTGCCAGCAGCCGCAAACTGGTCCAGGGCGGGAGCTCCTACGAGCAGTACTTC.

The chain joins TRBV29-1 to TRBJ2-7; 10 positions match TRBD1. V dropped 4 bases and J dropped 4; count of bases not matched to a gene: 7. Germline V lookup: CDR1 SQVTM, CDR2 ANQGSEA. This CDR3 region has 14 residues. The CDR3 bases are TGCAGCGTTGGGGTGACAGGGGGCATATACGAGCAGTACTTC. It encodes CSVGVTGGIYEQYF.

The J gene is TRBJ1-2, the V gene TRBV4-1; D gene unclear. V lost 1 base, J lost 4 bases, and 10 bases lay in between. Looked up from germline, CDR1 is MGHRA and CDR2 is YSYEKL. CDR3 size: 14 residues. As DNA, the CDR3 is TGCGCCAGCAGCCAAGTGTGGCACCTCTATGGCTACACCTTC. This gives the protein CASSQVWHLYGYTF.

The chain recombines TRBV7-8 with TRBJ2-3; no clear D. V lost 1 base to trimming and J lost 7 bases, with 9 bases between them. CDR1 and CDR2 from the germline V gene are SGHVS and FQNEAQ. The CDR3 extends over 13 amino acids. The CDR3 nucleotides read TGTGCCAGCAGCTTAGACCCTAAATATACGCAGTATTTT. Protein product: CASSLDPKYTQYF.

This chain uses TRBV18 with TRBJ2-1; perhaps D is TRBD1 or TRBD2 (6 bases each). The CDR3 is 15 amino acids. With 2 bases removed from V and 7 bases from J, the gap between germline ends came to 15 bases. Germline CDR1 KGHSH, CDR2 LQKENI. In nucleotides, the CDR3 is TGTGCCAGCTCACCAACAGGGTATGGAGGGAATGAGCAGTTCTTC. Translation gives CASSPTGYGGNEQFF. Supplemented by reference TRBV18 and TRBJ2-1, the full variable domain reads NAGVMQNPRHLVRRRGQEARLRCSPMKGHSHVYWYRQLPEEGLKFMVYLQKENIIDESGMPKERFSAEFPKEGPSILRIQQVVRGDSAAYFCASSPTGYGGNEQFFGPGTRLTVL.

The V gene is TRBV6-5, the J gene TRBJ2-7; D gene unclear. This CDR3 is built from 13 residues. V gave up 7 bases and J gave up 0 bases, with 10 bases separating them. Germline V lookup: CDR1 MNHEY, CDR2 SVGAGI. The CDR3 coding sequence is TGTGCCAGCACAAGGCCGAGCTCCTACGAGCAGTACTTC. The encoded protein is CASTRPSSYEQYF.

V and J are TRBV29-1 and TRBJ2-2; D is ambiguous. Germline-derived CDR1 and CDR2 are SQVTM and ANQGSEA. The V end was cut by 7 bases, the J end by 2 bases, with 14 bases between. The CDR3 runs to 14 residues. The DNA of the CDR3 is TGCAGCGCCCTGGACCAACCAAACACCGGGGAGCTGTTTTTT. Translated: CSALDQPNTGELFF.

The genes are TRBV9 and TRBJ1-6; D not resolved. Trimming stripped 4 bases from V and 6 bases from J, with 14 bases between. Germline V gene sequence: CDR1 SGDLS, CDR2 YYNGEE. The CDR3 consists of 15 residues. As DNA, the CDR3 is TGTGCCAGCAGCCCCCGGTGGGCCCCTAATTCACCCCTCCACTTT. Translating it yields CASSPRWAPNSPLHF.

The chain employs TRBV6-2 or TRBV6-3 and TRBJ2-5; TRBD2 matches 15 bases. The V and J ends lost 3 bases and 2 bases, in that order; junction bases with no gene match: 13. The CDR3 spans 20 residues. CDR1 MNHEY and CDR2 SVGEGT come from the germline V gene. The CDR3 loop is CASSYPGLAGGRRLQETQYF. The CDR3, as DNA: TGTGCCAGCAGTTATCCGGGACTAGCGGGGGGTAGAAGGTTACAAGAGACCCAGTACTTC.

Here the CDR3 DNA reads TGCGCCAGTTCCGGACAGGGTGAGCGTTACGAGCAGTACTTC. Translated: CASSGQGERYEQYF. The chain has TRBV5-1 and TRBJ2-7, with 8 bases identical to TRBD1. Germline lookup yields CDR1 SGHRS and CDR2 YFSETQ. The CDR3 spans 14 residues. Trimming at V came to 8 bases and at J to 4 bases, leaving 11 bases not matched to a gene. The full variable domain, in which reference TRBV5-1 and TRBJ2-7 provide the parts outside the CDR3, is KAGVTQTPRYLIKTRGQQVTLSCSPISGHRSVSWYQQTPGQGLQFLFEYFSETQRNKGNFPGRFSGRQFSNSRSEMNVSTLELGDSALYLCASSGQGERYEQYFGPGTRLTVT.

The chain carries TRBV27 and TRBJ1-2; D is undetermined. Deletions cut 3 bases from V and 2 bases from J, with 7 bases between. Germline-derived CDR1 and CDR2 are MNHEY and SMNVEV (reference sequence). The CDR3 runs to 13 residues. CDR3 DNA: TGTGCCAGCAGTTTCGCGGGGAACTATGGCTACACCTTC. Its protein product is CASSFAGNYGYTF.

CDR3 sequence: CASRFGPTDTQYF. CDR3 nucleotide sequence: TGTGCCAGCAGATTCGGCCCCACAGATACGCAGTATTTT. The chain links TRBV12-3 or TRBV12-4 to TRBJ2-3; no firm D call. The germline V and J ends were trimmed by 6 bases and 2 bases, with 9 bases remaining between them. CDR3 size: 13 residues.